Given below is one T cell receptor (beta chain) in context. This record comes from a study of blood T cell repertoires in COVID-19. About the research overall: Donors in the United States, Italy and Spain gave samples during acute or convalescent COVID-19. T cells, B-cell-depleted T cells, or PBMCs provided the cDNA or gDNA that served as material.

This CDR3 spans 14 amino acids. Germline V gene data show CDR1 as GTSNPN and CDR2 as SVGIG (reference sequence). The ends lost 2 bases at V and 2 bases at J; junction bases unmatched: 5. As originally analysed: From reference gene primer amplification, estimates of nucleated cell counts were derived. Here immunoSEQ multiplex PCR was the method, and the copy in TCRdb shows in-frame clones only, minus some. Clone size and V and J calls were adopted from that table, with D and trimming inferred from the DNA. The table includes 150,000 to 180,000 clones, more than 80% detected once. The receptor comes from a woman aged 40 to 55 with acute or convalescent COVID-19. The chain couples TRBV30 to TRBJ1-1, with 7 nucleotides matching TRBD1. The sequencing input was peripheral blood. CDR3 sequence (DNA): TGTGCCTGGAGTCCCGGACAGGTAAACACTGAAGCTTTCTTT. Translated: CAWSPGQVNTEAFF.